One sample yielded the 8 T cell receptor beta chains listed below, sequenced in a study of T-cell memory formation after mild COVID-19. One entry per CDR3 protein results from TCRdb running MiXCR on the 5' RACE reads. The table records over 150,000 distinct CDR3 sequences, about a fifth of them present only once. Sequencing was performed on PBMCs or a T cell subset sorted from them (not recorded which). These receptors originate from an adult woman who had mild COVID-19 (a few samples of this study predate the infection). Cell type and time point are not known.

This sequence joins TRBV13 and TRBJ2-1; the match to TRBD2 covers 8 bases. J was trimmed by 4 bases and V by 5 bases; bases with no gene match: 7. Germline loops: CDR1 PRHDT, CDR2 FYEKMQ (reference sequence). The CDR3 sequence is 15 residues long. CDR3 protein: CASSPSSGAYNEQFF. In nucleotides, the CDR3 is TGTGCCAGCAGCCCTAGTAGCGGGGCATACAATGAGCAGTTCTTC.

This clonotype occurred many times. The rearrangement uses TRBV5-1 and TRBJ2-1, with 12 bases that match TRBD2. CDR3 length: 17 amino acids. V shed 2 bases, J shed 7 bases, and the junction held 10 bases outside the gene matches. Germline V lookup: CDR1 SGHRS, CDR2 YFSETQ. This chain's CDR3 is CASSLSPLAGGYNEQFF. CDR3 in DNA: TGCGCCAGCAGCTTATCTCCCCTAGCGGGAGGGTATAATGAGCAGTTCTTC.

Only a few counts were recorded for this clonotype. J is TRBJ1-4 and V is TRBV7-8, with no clear D. Germline CDR1 is SGHVS and CDR2 is FQNEAQ. V shed 4 bases and J shed 0 bases, with 12 bases lying between them. The CDR3 is 16 residues long. The CDR3 DNA follows: TGTGCCAGCAGCTCGCGCATGGATGCAACTAATGAAAAACTGTTTTTT. Residues: CASSSRMDATNEKLFF. Supplemented by reference TRBV7-8 and TRBJ1-4, the full variable domain reads GAGVSQSPRYKVAKRGQDVALRCDPISGHVSLFWYQQALGQGPEFLTYFQNEAQLDKSGLPSDRFFAERPEGSVSTLKIQRTQQEDSAVYLCASSSRMDATNEKLFFGSGTQLSVL.

The rearrangement links TRBV20-1 to TRBJ2-5, with 7 bases lining up with TRBD2. Per germline, CDR1 DFQATT and CDR2 SNEGSKA (reference sequence). This CDR3 is 15 amino acids long. Losses at the gene ends were 3 bases for V and 5 bases for J; bases not matched to a gene: 12. The CDR3 is CSASGVQGGVETQYF. The CDR3 nucleotides read TGCAGTGCTAGTGGGGTCCAGGGAGGGGTTGAGACCCAGTACTTC.

This rearrangement joins TRBV25-1 to TRBJ1-1, with D unclear. This CDR3 is built from 12 residues. In germline, CDR1 is MGHDK, CDR2 SYGVNS. V dropped 7 bases and J dropped 10 bases, with 16 bases sitting between them. CDR3 sequence reads: CASTGRGDGAFF. In nucleotides, the CDR3 is TGTGCCAGCACTGGGCGGGGTGACGGAGCTTTCTTT.

This clonotype was seen only a few times. V gene TRBV7-9 combines with J gene TRBJ2-7, with 8 nucleotides matching TRBD2. This CDR3 spans 18 amino acids. Germline V gene sequence: CDR1 SEHNR, CDR2 FQNEAQ (reference sequence). J was trimmed by 4 bases and V by 5 bases; bases with no gene match: 19. The CDR3 reads CASSPDFRGGYAGYEQYF. CDR3 coding DNA: TGTGCCAGCAGCCCAGATTTTCGCGGGGGGTACGCGGGATACGAGCAGTACTTC.

The chain recombines TRBV7-9 with TRBJ1-3, with a tentative D call TRBD1 (5 bases). The CDR3 loop spans 13 amino acids. The germline V gene encodes CDR1 SEHNR and CDR2 FQNEAQ (reference sequence). The V gene lost 10 bases and the J gene lost 0 bases, with 10 bases spanning the gap. The CDR3 region is CATRDSSGNTIYF. The CDR3, as DNA: TGTGCCACGCGTGACAGCTCTGGAAACACCATATATTTT. Looking up the rest from reference TRBV7-9 and TRBJ1-3 gives the full variable domain: DTGVSQNPRHKITKRGQNVTFRCDPISEHNRLYWYRQTLGQGPEFLTYFQNEAQLEKSRLLSDRFSAERPKGSFSTLEIQRTEQGDSAMYLCATRDSSGNTIYFGEGSWLTVV.

This clonotype was recorded at least ten times. A read error may account for a junction end that differs from germline. The chain combines TRBV7-6 with TRBJ2-4, with TRBD1 as a possible D gene (5 bases). CDR3 length equals 13 residues. Per the germline V gene, CDR1 is SGHVS and CDR2 is FNYEAQ. The DNA of the CDR3 is TGTGCCAGCAGCTTGGGGCAGGGTTCCCCCCGACTGTTC. Amino acids: CASSLGQGSPRLF.